These T cell receptor beta chains were read from a single sample in a study of blood T cell repertoires in COVID-19. Clones were sequenced by immunoSEQ multiplex PCR, and TCRdb holds only the in-frame ones, with some missing. The sample shows over 85,000 clones, around 80% of them seen only once. The sample taken for sequencing was peripheral blood. The receptors originated from a woman aged 80 or older with acute or convalescent COVID-19. Both conserved end residues are part of each CDR3. Fields, in order: D gene, V gene, J gene, clone size, CDR3 protein, CDR3 DNA. The D gene is left open where the match is weak. Size values are once, few and many counts, or a class for expanded clones, and some rows have none.

D: NA; V: TRBV12-2; J: TRBJ1-2; size: NA; CDR3: CASRWNRECSSPCYGYTF; DNA: TGTGCAAGTCGCTGGAACAGGGAGTGTTCGTCTCCGTGCTATGGCTACACCTTC
D: TRBD2; V: TRBV11-1; J: TRBJ2-3; size: once; CDR3: CASSLRVAGGKDTQYF; DNA: TGTGCCAGCAGCTTGAGGGTAGCGGGGGGGAAAGATACGCAGTATTTT
D: NA; V: TRBV3-1/TRBV3-2; J: TRBJ2-3; size: NA; CDR3: CASSQDSVSTDTQYF; DNA: TGTGCCAGCAGCCAAGACTCCGTAAGCACAGATACGCAGTATTTT
D: NA; V: TRBV11-3; J: TRBJ1-4; size: few; CDR3: CASSLSQVPNEKLFF; DNA: TGTGCCAGCAGCTTATCCCAGGTCCCTAATGAAAAACTGTTTTTT
D: TRBD2; V: TRBV27; J: TRBJ2-3; size: NA; CDR3: CASKPQVAGGTDTQYF; DNA: TGTGCCAGCAAACCTCAGGTAGCGGGAGGAACAGATACGCAGTATTTT
D: TRBD2; V: TRBV19; J: TRBJ2-3; size: NA; CDR3: CASSVRGADTQYF; DNA: TGTGCCAGTTCCGTTCGGGGGGCAGATACGCAGTATTTT
D: TRBD1; V: TRBV30; J: TRBJ1-2; size: NA; CDR3: CAWSVQGNGYTF; DNA: TGTGCCTGGAGTGTACAGGGGAATGGCTACACCTTC
D: TRBD1; V: TRBV30; J: TRBJ1-1; size: many; CDR3: CAWREDREEAFF; DNA: TGTGCCTGGAGGGAAGACAGGGAAGAAGCTTTCTTT
D: TRBD1; V: TRBV6-5; J: TRBJ1-6; size: NA; CDR3: CASSRTGGQFSPLHF; DNA: TGTGCCAGCAGCAGGACAGGGGGGCAATTTTCACCCCTCCACTTT
D: NA; V: TRBV29-1; J: TRBJ1-2; size: NA; CDR3: CSVGGQDGYTF; DNA: TGCAGCGTGGGGGGGCAAGATGGCTACACCTTC
D: NA; V: TRBV29-1; J: TRBJ1-2; size: few; CDR3: CSVERTGSGGYTF; DNA: TGCAGCGTTGAACGTACAGGGAGTGGCGGCTACACCTTC
D: NA; V: TRBV5-4; J: TRBJ1-1; size: once; CDR3: CASSFGETEAFF; DNA: TGTGCCAGCAGCTTCGGGGAAACTGAAGCTTTCTTT
D: NA; V: TRBV7-2; J: TRBJ2-5; size: once; CDR3: CASSRGGRTAGSQYF; DNA: TGTGCCAGCAGCCGGGGAGGCAGGACCGCTGGGTCCCAGTACTTC
D: TRBD1; V: TRBV28; J: TRBJ1-1; size: NA; CDR3: CASSQGAGNTEAFF; DNA: TGTGCCAGCAGCCAGGGGGCTGGGAACACTGAAGCTTTCTTT
D: TRBD1; V: TRBV10-3; J: TRBJ2-1; size: NA; CDR3: CAISPRGTAAGTGYNEQFF; DNA: TGTGCCATCAGCCCACGCGGGACAGCGGCCGGGACAGGGTACAATGAGCAGTTCTTC
D: TRBD1; V: TRBV5-1; J: TRBJ2-3; size: NA; CDR3: CASSLEGAKTDTQYF; DNA: TGCGCCAGCAGCTTGGAGGGGGCCAAAACAGATACGCAGTATTTT
D: NA; V: TRBV18; J: TRBJ1-1; size: NA; CDR3: CASSPKQGSPTEAFF; DNA: TGTGCCAGCTCACCAAAGCAGGGGTCCCCCACTGAAGCTTTCTTT
D: NA; V: TRBV5-4; J: TRBJ2-4; size: NA; CDR3: CASSVDRLLAKNIQYF; DNA: TGTGCCAGCAGCGTTGACAGACTTTTAGCCAAAAACATTCAGTACTTC
D: TRBD1; V: TRBV19; J: TRBJ1-3; size: NA; CDR3: CASSSTGAGNTIYF; DNA: TGTGCCAGTAGTTCAACAGGGGCCGGAAACACCATATATTTT
D: TRBD1; V: TRBV19; J: TRBJ2-3; size: NA; CDR3: CASRADRGGEAAQYF; DNA: TGTGCCAGTAGGGCGGACAGGGGAGGCGAGGCGGCGCAGTATTTT
D: NA; V: TRBV7-9; J: TRBJ2-6; size: NA; CDR3: CASSLWGAGANVLTF; DNA: TGTGCCAGCAGCTTATGGGGGGCTGGGGCCAACGTCCTGACTTTC
D: NA; V: TRBV9; J: TRBJ2-5; size: NA; CDR3: CASSVAPGSQETQYF; DNA: TGTGCCAGCAGCGTAGCCCCCGGGAGCCAAGAGACCCAGTACTTC
D: NA; V: TRBV3-1/TRBV3-2; J: TRBJ2-3; size: few; CDR3: CASSQAGTDTQYF; DNA: TGTGCCAGCAGCCAAGCTGGCACAGATACGCAGTATTTT
D: NA; V: TRBV2; J: TRBJ1-1; size: NA; CDR3: CASSGVIMNTEAFF; DNA: TGTGCCAGCAGCGGGGTGATCATGAACACTGAAGCTTTCTTT
D: NA; V: TRBV10-3; J: TRBJ2-7; size: NA; CDR3: CAISVGGSDEQYF; DNA: TGTGCCATTTCCGTTGGGGGGAGCGACGAGCAGTACTTC
D: TRBD1; V: TRBV10-2; J: TRBJ2-2; size: few; CDR3: CASRQGSTGELFF; DNA: TGCGCCAGCCGACAGGGTTCAACCGGGGAGCTGTTTTTT
D: NA; V: TRBV5-1; J: TRBJ2-3; size: NA; CDR3: CASSLWGGTDTQYF; DNA: TGCGCCAGCAGCTTGTGGGGCGGCACAGATACGCAGTATTTT
D: NA; V: TRBV19; J: TRBJ1-4; size: NA; CDR3: CASSIGGRSGRGVDEKLFF; DNA: TGTGCCAGTAGTATAGGGGGAAGGAGCGGGAGGGGCGTCGATGAAAAACTGTTTTTT
D: TRBD1; V: TRBV12-3/TRBV12-4; J: TRBJ1-1; size: NA; CDR3: CASGSGGAFF; DNA: TGTGCCAGCGGTTCAGGGGGAGCTTTCTTT
D: NA; V: TRBV18; J: TRBJ1-1; size: few; CDR3: CASSPAIGQQNTEAFF; DNA: TGTGCCAGCTCACCTGCGATTGGACAGCAGAACACTGAAGCTTTCTTT
D: TRBD1; V: TRBV19; J: TRBJ1-3; size: NA; CDR3: CAAATGAGNTIYF; DNA: TGTGCCGCCGCGACAGGGGCTGGAAACACCATATATTTT
D: NA; V: TRBV5-1; J: TRBJ1-4; size: NA; CDR3: CASSWGYREPTNEKLFF; DNA: TGCGCCAGCAGCTGGGGCTACAGGGAGCCAACTAATGAAAAACTGTTTTTT
D: TRBD2; V: TRBV20-1; J: TRBJ2-5; size: once; CDR3: CSASVSSGRALEETQYF; DNA: TGCAGTGCTAGTGTATCCAGCGGGAGGGCCCTCGAAGAGACCCAGTACTTC
D: TRBD1; V: TRBV30; J: TRBJ1-5; size: NA; CDR3: CAWSAPGTGGRQPQHF; DNA: TGTGCCTGGAGCGCACCCGGGACAGGGGGACGGCAGCCCCAGCATTTT
D: NA; V: TRBV10-3; J: TRBJ2-1; size: NA; CDR3: CAISLIRDNEQFF; DNA: TGTGCCATCAGTCTTATACGAGACAATGAGCAGTTCTTC
D: TRBD1; V: TRBV5-1; J: TRBJ2-7; size: NA; CDR3: CASSRGQVSSYEQYF; DNA: TGCGCCAGCAGCCGAGGACAGGTCTCCTCCTACGAGCAGTACTTC
D: TRBD1; V: TRBV15; J: TRBJ1-2; size: NA; CDR3: CATSRRDRGSGYTF; DNA: TGTGCCACCAGCAGGAGGGACAGGGGTTCGGGCTACACCTTC
D: NA; V: TRBV3-1/TRBV3-2; J: TRBJ2-7; size: NA; CDR3: CASSLLTGFEQYF; DNA: TGTGCCAGCAGCCTCCTCACAGGGTTCGAGCAGTACTTC
D: TRBD1; V: TRBV6-5; J: TRBJ1-2; size: NA; CDR3: CASSYLGGEGYTF; DNA: TGTGCCAGCAGTTACTTAGGGGGCGAGGGCTACACCTTC
D: NA; V: TRBV14; J: TRBJ2-7; size: few; CDR3: CASSQGKRTF; DNA: TGTGCCAGCAGCCAAGGAAAAAGGACTTTC
D: NA; V: TRBV3-1/TRBV3-2; J: TRBJ2-3; size: few; CDR3: CASSFGTYHTDTQYF; DNA: TGTGCCAGCAGCTTCGGGACTTATCACACAGATACGCAGTATTTT
D: NA; V: TRBV7-9; J: TRBJ1-3; size: few; CDR3: CASSLNRDYSGNTIYF; DNA: TGTGCCAGCAGCTTAAACAGGGACTACTCTGGAAACACCATATATTTT
D: NA; V: TRBV19; J: TRBJ1-4; size: few; CDR3: CASRRRVQGTTNEKLFF; DNA: TGTGCCAGTAGGCGACGGGTCCAGGGAACAACTAATGAAAAACTGTTTTTT
D: NA; V: TRBV5-1; J: TRBJ2-5; size: NA; CDR3: CASSFESGGETQYF; DNA: TGCGCCAGCAGCTTTGAATCGGGCGGGGAGACCCAGTACTTC
D: TRBD1; V: TRBV4-1; J: TRBJ1-6; size: NA; CDR3: CASSQVPGQDSPLHF; DNA: TGCGCCAGCAGCCAAGTCCCGGGACAGGATTCACCCCTCCACTTT
D: NA; V: TRBV6-5; J: TRBJ1-6; size: NA; CDR3: CASMGSSYNSPLHF; DNA: TGTGCCAGCATGGGCAGCTCCTATAATTCACCCCTCCACTTT
D: NA; V: TRBV4-3; J: TRBJ2-4; size: NA; CDR3: CASSQGDSETIQYF; DNA: TGCGCCAGCAGCCAGGGAGACTCCGAAACCATTCAGTACTTC
D: TRBD2; V: TRBV19; J: TRBJ2-1; size: NA; CDR3: CASNLGVAGDNEQFF; DNA: TGTGCCAGTAACCTCGGGGTAGCGGGGGACAATGAGCAGTTCTTC
D: NA; V: TRBV5-1; J: TRBJ2-5; size: NA; CDR3: CASSPGTQYQETQYF; DNA: TGCGCCAGCAGCCCAGGGACTCAGTACCAAGAGACCCAGTACTTC
D: TRBD1; V: TRBV4-3; J: TRBJ2-7; size: NA; CDR3: CASSLSPDRDNYEQYF; DNA: TGCGCCAGCAGCCTTTCACCGGACAGGGACAACTACGAGCAGTACTTC